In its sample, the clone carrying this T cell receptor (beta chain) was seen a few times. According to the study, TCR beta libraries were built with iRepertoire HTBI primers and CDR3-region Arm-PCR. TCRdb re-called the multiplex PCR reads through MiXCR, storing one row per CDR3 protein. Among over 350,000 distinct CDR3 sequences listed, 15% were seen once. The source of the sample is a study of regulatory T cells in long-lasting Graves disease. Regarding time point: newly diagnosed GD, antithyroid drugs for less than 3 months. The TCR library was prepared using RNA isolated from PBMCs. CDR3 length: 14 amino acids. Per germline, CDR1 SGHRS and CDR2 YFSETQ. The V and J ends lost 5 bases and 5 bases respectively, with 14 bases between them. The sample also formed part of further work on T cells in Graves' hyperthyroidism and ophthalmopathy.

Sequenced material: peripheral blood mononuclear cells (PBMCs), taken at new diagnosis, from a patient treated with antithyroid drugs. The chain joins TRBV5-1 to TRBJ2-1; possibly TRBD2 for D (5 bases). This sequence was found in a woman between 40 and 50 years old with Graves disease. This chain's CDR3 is CASRPASGNNEQFF. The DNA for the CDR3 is TGCGCCAGCAGGCCGGCGAGCGGAAACAATGAGCAGTTCTTC. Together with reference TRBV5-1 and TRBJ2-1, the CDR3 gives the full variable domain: KAGVTQTPRYLIKTRGQQVTLSCSPISGHRSVSWYQQTPGQGLQFLFEYFSETQRNKGNFPGRFSGRQFSNSRSEMNVSTLELGDSALYLCASRPASGNNEQFFGPGTRLTVL.